This is a list of T cell receptor beta chains from one sample in a study of CD8 T cells in Susac syndrome. MiXCR, applied by TCRdb to the immunoSEQ multiplex PCR reads, yields one record per CDR3 protein. The sample shows around 280,000 distinct CDR3 sequences, about 85% of them seen only once. Sequencing was carried out using CD8+ T cells from PBMCs. These receptors all come from a human donor with multiple sclerosis. Each CDR3 is given with its conserved first and last residue. A D gene is named only where the DNA matches it firmly. A row's size may be missing; if present it is once, few, many or a size class.

j_gene | d_gene | abundance | v_gene | CDR3nt | CDR3aa
TRBJ2-5 | TRBD2 | NA | TRBV19 | TGTGCCAGTAGCGAACTAGCGGGCGGCGGGGAGACCCAGTACTTC | CASSELAGGGETQYF
TRBJ1-2 | NA | NA | TRBV27 | TGTGCCAGCAGTCAGGGACCGATCTATGGCTACACCTTC | CASSQGPIYGYTF
TRBJ1-2 | NA | NA | TRBV12-5 | TGTGCTAGTGGTTTGGTACCAGTCACAAACTATGGCTACACCTTC | CASGLVPVTNYGYTF
TRBJ2-3 | NA | NA | TRBV12-3/TRBV12-4 | TGTGCCAGCAGTCCCCACAGGGGACTCGGCACAGATACGCAGTATTTT | CASSPHRGLGTDTQYF
TRBJ2-7 | TRBD2 | NA | TRBV5-1 | TGCGCCAGCAGCTTCCGGGACGGGGGGTACGAGCAGTACTTC | CASSFRDGGYEQYF
TRBJ2-7 | TRBD2 | NA | TRBV29-1 | TGCAGCGTTGTGCTGAACACTAGGACTAGCTCGTTGGAGCAGTACTTC | CSVVLNTRTSSLEQYF
TRBJ2-7 | TRBD2 | NA | TRBV27 | TGTGCCAGCAGACCGACTAGCGGACCCTACGAGCAGTACTTC | CASRPTSGPYEQYF
TRBJ1-2 | TRBD1 | NA | TRBV7-6 | TGTGCCAGCAGCCTTACAGGGGGCGGTGGCTACACCTTC | CASSLTGGGGYTF
TRBJ1-2 | NA | NA | TRBV27 | TGTGCCAGCAGTTCCCGCGGGTCGGACTATGGCTACACCTTC | CASSSRGSDYGYTF
TRBJ2-1 | TRBD2 | NA | TRBV10-3 | TGTGCCATCAGTGGGAAGGTGGAGACTAGCATCTATGAGCAGTTCTTC | CAISGKVETSIYEQFF
TRBJ1-5 | NA | NA | TRBV7-9 | TGTGCCAGCAGCTCTTTGGGGCAGCCCCAGCATTTT | CASSSLGQPQHF
TRBJ2-4 | NA | NA | TRBV4-1 | TGCGCCAGCAGCCAAAGGGCGGGTCTGACATTAAACATTCAGTACTTC | CASSQRAGLTLNIQYF
TRBJ1-2 | TRBD1 | NA | TRBV15 | TGTGCCACCAGCATAAAATTGGACAGGGTGGAGTACTATGGCTACACCTTC | CATSIKLDRVEYYGYTF
TRBJ2-1 | NA | few | TRBV11-2 | TGTGCCAGCAGCTTAGGTCTGAGGGAGGCCAGCTCCTACAATGAGCAGTTCTTC | CASSLGLREASSYNEQFF
TRBJ2-3 | NA | NA | TRBV28 | TGTGCCAGCATGCAAGGGGACACAGATACGCAGTATTTT | CASMQGDTDTQYF
TRBJ2-1 | NA | NA | TRBV5-1 | TGCGCCAGCAGCTTGGCCCGTAGTCGTGAGCAGTTCTTC | CASSLARSREQFF
TRBJ2-1 | TRBD2 | NA | TRBV19 | TGTGCCAGTAGCCCTAGCGGAGGGCACAATGAGCAGTTCTTC | CASSPSGGHNEQFF
TRBJ2-5 | NA | once | TRBV5-1 | TGCGCCAGCAGGGACTTCCAAGAGACCCAGTACTTC | CASRDFQETQYF
TRBJ2-7 | TRBD2 | few | TRBV19 | TGTGCCAGTAGTCCGAGACTAGCGGGAGAGCAGTACTTC | CASSPRLAGEQYF
TRBJ2-7 | NA | NA | TRBV5-4 | TGTGCCAGCAGCTTATTGTCTACCGTTTCCTCCGAGCAGTACTTC | CASSLLSTVSSEQYF
TRBJ2-1 | NA | NA | TRBV14 | TGTGCCAGCAGCCAATATACGGCGGCCTGGAATGAGCAGTTCTTC | CASSQYTAAWNEQFF
TRBJ2-2 | TRBD1 | NA | TRBV24-1 | TGTGCCACCAGTGATGACAGGGAAGGAATTTTCCCCGGGGAGCTGTTTTTT | CATSDDREGIFPGELFF
TRBJ2-6 | NA | NA | TRBV28 | TGTGCCAGCAGTTTGACTTCTGGGGCCAACGTCCTGACTTTC | CASSLTSGANVLTF
TRBJ1-3 | NA | NA | TRBV7-9 | TGTGCCAGCAGCGGCTGGGGGCCTGGAAACACCATATATTTT | CASSGWGPGNTIYF
TRBJ1-4 | NA | NA | TRBV28 | TGTGCCAGTTTAGGATTCGGGGGGGGATGGCAAACTAATGAAAAACTGTTTTTT | CASLGFGGGWQTNEKLFF
TRBJ2-1 | TRBD1 | NA | TRBV20-1 | TGCAGTGCTAGAGATCTCTATCCAGGGGGCTTTACCTCCTACAATGAGCAGTTCTTC | CSARDLYPGGFTSYNEQFF
TRBJ2-2 | TRBD1 | NA | TRBV12-5 | TGTGCTAGTGGCCCAACACAGGGGGAGAACACCGGGGAGCTGTTTTTT | CASGPTQGENTGELFF
TRBJ1-5 | NA | NA | TRBV19 | TGTGCCAGTAGTAACCGGGACAGCAATCAGCCCCAGCATTTT | CASSNRDSNQPQHF
TRBJ1-2 | TRBD1 | NA | TRBV9 | TGTGCCAGCAGCACCTACCTCGGGACAGGAGAAGGCTACACCTTC | CASSTYLGTGEGYTF
TRBJ1-2 | NA | once | TRBV9 | TGTGCCAGCAGCACCCGGGCCTATGGCTACACCTTC | CASSTRAYGYTF
TRBJ2-7 | NA | NA | TRBV6-1 | TGTGCCAGCGCCCCGGCCCTTGGGAGACTCAGGGACGAGCAGTACTTC | CASAPALGRLRDEQYF
TRBJ1-1 | NA | NA | TRBV27 | TGTGCCAGCAGTTTACAGGGACCCATGAACACTGAAGCTTTCTTT | CASSLQGPMNTEAFF
TRBJ1-5 | NA | NA | TRBV15 | TGTGCCACCAGCAGAGACAGGGCGGGTCAGCCCCAGCATTTT | CATSRDRAGQPQHF
TRBJ2-3 | NA | NA | TRBV7-6 | TGTGCCAGCAGCCCAGAGGGACCCCAAGGGGATACGCAGTATTTT | CASSPEGPQGDTQYF
TRBJ2-3 | NA | NA | TRBV4-1 | TGCGCCAGCAGCCAAGCCCGGGATACGCAGTATTTT | CASSQARDTQYF
TRBJ1-4 | NA | NA | TRBV6-5 | TGTGCCAGCAGTATTTTTGCGGGGGCGAATGAAAAACTGTTTTTT | CASSIFAGANEKLFF
TRBJ2-7 | NA | NA | TRBV19 | TGTGCCAGTAGTCCCCGACAGGCCTCCTACGAGCAGTACTTC | CASSPRQASYEQYF
TRBJ2-2 | NA | NA | TRBV7-3 | TGTGCCAGCAGCTTAACGTCAGGGGCCCAGAACACCGGGGAGCTGTTTTTT | CASSLTSGAQNTGELFF
TRBJ1-2 | NA | NA | TRBV13 | TGTGCCAGCAGCTTAGGCCTGACAGACGCTAACTATGGCTACACCTTC | CASSLGLTDANYGYTF
TRBJ2-7 | TRBD1 | NA | TRBV5-1 | TGCGCCAGCAGCAAGACAGGGCTATTCAACGAGCAGTACTTC | CASSKTGLFNEQYF
TRBJ2-1 | TRBD1 | NA | TRBV24-1 | TGTGCCACCAGTGATTCGAGGGACAGCCCCTCGTCCTACAATGAGCAGTTCTTC | CATSDSRDSPSSYNEQFF
TRBJ1-1 | NA | few | TRBV7-9 | TGTGCCAGCAGCTTAGGGTATGCTGAAGCTTTCTTT | CASSLGYAEAFF
TRBJ2-1 | TRBD2 | NA | TRBV5-1 | TGCGCCAGCAGCCCGGAAGTGAGACTAGCGGGCAATGAGCAGTTCTTC | CASSPEVRLAGNEQFF
TRBJ2-7 | TRBD1 | few | TRBV2 | TGTGCCAGCAGCGTGTGGGGCCGGGACAGCTTATTAAGCTCCTACGAGCAGTACTTC | CASSVWGRDSLLSSYEQYF
TRBJ2-7 | TRBD1 | NA | TRBV28 | TGTGCCAGCAGTACCGGGACAGGGGACGAGCAGTACTTC | CASSTGTGDEQYF
TRBJ2-1 | NA | NA | TRBV5-6 | TGTGCCAGCAGTCCAAACTTGGGCTCCTACAATGAGCAGTTCTTC | CASSPNLGSYNEQFF
TRBJ1-1 | TRBD1 | NA | TRBV29-1 | TGCAGCCAATCCACAGGGGATGCTGAAGCTTTCTTT | CSQSTGDAEAFF
TRBJ2-7 | TRBD2 | NA | TRBV7-9 | TGTGCCAGCAGCAATAGCGGGAGATATGACGAGCAGTACTTC | CASSNSGRYDEQYF
TRBJ1-5 | NA | NA | TRBV21-1 | TGTGCCAGCAGAGCGAACATAGCTACATTGGCTCATCAGCCCCAGCATTTT | CASRANIATLAHQPQHF
TRBJ2-7 | NA | NA | TRBV6-1 | TGTGCCAGCAGTGAAGGCGTAGGGGCGGTCTACGAGCAGTACTTC | CASSEGVGAVYEQYF
TRBJ1-1 | NA | NA | TRBV27 | TGTGCCAGCAGCCCCTTCGGAGGGGAGACTGAAGCTTTCTTT | CASSPFGGETEAFF
TRBJ1-1 | NA | NA | TRBV29-1 | TGCAGCGGACGGACTCACCCCTACGAAGCTTTCTTT | CSGRTHPYEAFF
TRBJ1-4 | TRBD1 | NA | TRBV9 | TGTGCCAGCTCGGGACAGGGAAGGGCTAATGAAAAACTGTTTTTT | CASSGQGRANEKLFF